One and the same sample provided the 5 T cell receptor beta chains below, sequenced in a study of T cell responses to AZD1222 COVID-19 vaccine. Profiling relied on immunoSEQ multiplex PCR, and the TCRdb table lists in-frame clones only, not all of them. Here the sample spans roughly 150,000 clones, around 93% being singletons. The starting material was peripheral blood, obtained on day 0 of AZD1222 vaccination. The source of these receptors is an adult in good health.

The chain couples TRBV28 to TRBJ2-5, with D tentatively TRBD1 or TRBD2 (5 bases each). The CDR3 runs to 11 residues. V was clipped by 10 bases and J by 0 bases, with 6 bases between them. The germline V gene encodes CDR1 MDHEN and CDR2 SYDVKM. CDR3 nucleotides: TGTGCCACGGGACACCAAGAGACCCAGTACTTC. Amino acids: CATGHQETQYF.

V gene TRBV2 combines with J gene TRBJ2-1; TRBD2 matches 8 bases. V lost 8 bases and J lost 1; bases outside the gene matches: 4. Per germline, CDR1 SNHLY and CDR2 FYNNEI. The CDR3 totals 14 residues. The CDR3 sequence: CASGQRGSYNEQFF. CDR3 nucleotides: TGTGCCAGCGGTCAGCGGGGGTCCTACAATGAGCAGTTCTTC.

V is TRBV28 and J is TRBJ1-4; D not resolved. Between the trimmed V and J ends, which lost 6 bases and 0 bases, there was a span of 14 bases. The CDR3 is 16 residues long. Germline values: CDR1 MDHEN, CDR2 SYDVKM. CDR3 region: CASRSFSTTTNEKLFF. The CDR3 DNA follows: TGTGCCAGCAGGTCATTTTCAACTACAACTAATGAAAAACTGTTTTTT.

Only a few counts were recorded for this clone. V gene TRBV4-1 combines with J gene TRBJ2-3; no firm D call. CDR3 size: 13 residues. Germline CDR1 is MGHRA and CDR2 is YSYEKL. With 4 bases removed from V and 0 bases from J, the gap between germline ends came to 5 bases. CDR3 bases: TGCGCCAGCAGCCTAGGGAGCACAGATACGCAGTATTTT. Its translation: CASSLGSTDTQYF.

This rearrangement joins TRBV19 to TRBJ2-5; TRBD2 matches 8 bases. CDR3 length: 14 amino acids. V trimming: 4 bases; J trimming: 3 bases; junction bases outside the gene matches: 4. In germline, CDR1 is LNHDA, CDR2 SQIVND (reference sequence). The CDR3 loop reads CASSSHSGEETQYF. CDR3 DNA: TGTGCCAGTAGTAGCCATAGCGGGGAAGAGACCCAGTACTTC.